Listed below are T cell receptor beta chains from one sample, sequenced in a study of beta chain features in type 1 diabetes. Generated by immunoSEQ multiplex PCR, the TCRdb table keeps only in-frame clones and is missing some. The sample contains about 370,000 clones, roughly 9.8% of which appear only once. The sample consisted of central memory CD4+ T cells from blood. These receptors all come from a man aged 25 to 40 with type 1 diabetes. CDR3s include the opening cysteine and the closing phenylalanine or tryptophan. The order of the fields is clone size, J gene, V gene, D gene, CDR3 DNA, CDR3 protein. A D gene is named only where the DNA matches it firmly. Rows may omit the clone size; those that give it use once, few, many or a size class.

>NA|TRBJ2-1|TRBV25-1|NA
TGTGCCAGCAGTGACTCGGCAGCTATATCCTACAATGAGCAGTTCTTC
CASSDSAAISYNEQFF
>once|TRBJ2-2|TRBV5-4|NA
TGTGCCAGCAGCTTGCCAGGACACACCGGGGAGCTGTTTTTT
CASSLPGHTGELFF
>NA|TRBJ1-5|TRBV6-1|TRBD1
TGTGCCAGCAGCGCGGACAGGGAGAGGAGTCAGCCCCAGCATTTT
CASSADRERSQPQHF
>many|TRBJ2-3|TRBV18|NA
TGTGCCAGCTCACTAGGCGGGGGCTTCACAGATACGCAGTATTTT
CASSLGGGFTDTQYF
>NA|TRBJ2-3|TRBV15|TRBD1
TGTGCCACCAGCAGTGGGGACAGAGATACGCAGTATTTT
CATSSGDRDTQYF
>NA|TRBJ2-1|TRBV5-6|NA
TGTGCCAGCAGCCTGGGGACGACCAATGAGCAGTTCTTC
CASSLGTTNEQFF
>few|TRBJ1-1|TRBV9|NA
TGTGCCAGCAGCGTAGGAGGAGCTACAGGAACTGAAGCTTTCTTT
CASSVGGATGTEAFF
>few|TRBJ2-7|TRBV11-2|NA
TGTGCCAGCAGCCTGGGACAACTTTCCTACGAGCAGTACTTC
CASSLGQLSYEQYF
>few|TRBJ1-2|TRBV9|NA
TGTGCCAGCAGCCCGAGTAGAACCTTCTATGGCTACACCTTC
CASSPSRTFYGYTF
>NA|TRBJ2-2|TRBV27|TRBD2
TGTGCCAGCAGTTTAGTAGCGGGGGGAACTCTCAACACCGGGGAGCTGTTTTTT
CASSLVAGGTLNTGELFF
>NA|TRBJ1-1|TRBV6-5|NA
TGTGCCAGCAGTTTTCAGGGAGTGAACACTGAAGCTTTCTTT
CASSFQGVNTEAFF
>NA|TRBJ1-1|TRBV18|TRBD1
TGTGCCAGCGGACAGGGGGACACTGAAGCTTTCTTT
CASGQGDTEAFF
>many|TRBJ1-1|TRBV6-6|NA
TGTGCCAGCAGCGACACACGGACCGGGACTGAAGCTTTCTTT
CASSDTRTGTEAFF
>NA|TRBJ2-3|TRBV7-2|NA
TGTGCCAGCAGCTTACTCACAGCAGAAGATACGCAGTATTTT
CASSLLTAEDTQYF
>NA|TRBJ1-5|TRBV6-5|TRBD1
TGTGCCAGCAGTACCTGGACAGGGGGAGACCAGCCCCAGCATTTT
CASSTWTGGDQPQHF
>NA|TRBJ2-1|TRBV30|TRBD2
TGTGCCTGGGAAAGTCTAGCGGGAGGGTACAATGAGCAGTTCTTC
CAWESLAGGYNEQFF
>few|TRBJ2-3|TRBV5-1|TRBD2
TGCGCCAGCAGCGCCCCATGGGGGGGAGGGCACACAGATACGCAGTATTTT
CASSAPWGGGHTDTQYF
>NA|TRBJ2-3|TRBV5-6|TRBD2
TGTGCCAGCAGCTTCAGCGGGAGTATGTATAGCACAGATACGCAGTATTTT
CASSFSGSMYSTDTQYF
>many|TRBJ2-1|TRBV28|NA
TGTGCCAGCAAGATGGGCTACAATGAGCAGTTCTTC
CASKMGYNEQFF
>few|TRBJ1-6|TRBV6-4|NA
TGTGTCAACGCCAAGCGGGGCGATTCACCCCTCCACTTT
CVNAKRGDSPLHF